Included here is one TCR beta chain sequence, with context. Produced via immunoSEQ multiplex PCR; TCRdb's table is partial and in-frame only. The profile shows more than 550,000 clones, less than 95% of them singletons. CD8 memory cells included CD45RO+ cells plus CCR7-negative CD45RA+ TemRA cells. The data were taken from a study of shared clonotypes between healthy human individuals. Germline assignment: CDR1 SGHRS and CDR2 YFSETQ. V lost 0 bases and J lost 3; bases outside the gene matches: 10. The CDR3 loop spans 18 amino acids. The V and J genes are TRBV5-1 and TRBJ1-1, with 11 bases that match TRBD1. What was sequenced was memory CD8+ T cells from PBMCs. Described subset: CD45RO+ cells pooled with CCR7-negative TemRA cells. The TCR sequence derives from a man younger than 35 in good health. Some clones in this sample may be carry-over from other donors' samples. The CDR3 coding sequence is TGCGCCAGCAGCTTGGGGTTGCGGACAGGGGGCGTCGACACTGAAGCTTTCTTT. The encoded protein is CASSLGLRTGGVDTEAFF.